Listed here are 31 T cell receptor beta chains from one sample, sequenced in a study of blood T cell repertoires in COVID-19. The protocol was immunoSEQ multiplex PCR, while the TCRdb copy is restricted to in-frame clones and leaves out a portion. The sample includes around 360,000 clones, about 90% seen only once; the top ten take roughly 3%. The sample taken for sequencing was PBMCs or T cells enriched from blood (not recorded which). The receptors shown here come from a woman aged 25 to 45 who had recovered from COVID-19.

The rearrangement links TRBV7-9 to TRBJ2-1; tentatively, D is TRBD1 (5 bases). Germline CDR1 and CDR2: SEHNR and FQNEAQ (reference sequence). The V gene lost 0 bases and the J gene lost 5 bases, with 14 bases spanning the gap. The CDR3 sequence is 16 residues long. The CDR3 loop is CASSLAYRRFHNEQFF. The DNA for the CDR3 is TGTGCCAGCAGCTTAGCGTACAGGAGATTCCACAATGAGCAGTTCTTC.

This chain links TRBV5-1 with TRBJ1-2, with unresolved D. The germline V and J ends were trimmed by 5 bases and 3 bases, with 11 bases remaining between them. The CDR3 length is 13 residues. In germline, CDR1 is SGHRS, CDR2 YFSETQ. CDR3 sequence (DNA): TGCGCCAGCAGACGATGGTCAGACTATGGCTACACCTTC. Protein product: CASRRWSDYGYTF.

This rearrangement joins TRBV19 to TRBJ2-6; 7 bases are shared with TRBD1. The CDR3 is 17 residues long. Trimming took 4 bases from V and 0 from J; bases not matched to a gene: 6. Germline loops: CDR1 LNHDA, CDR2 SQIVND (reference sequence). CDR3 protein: CASSRTGTDSGANVLTF. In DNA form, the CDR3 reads TGTGCCAGTAGTAGAACCGGGACAGACTCTGGGGCCAACGTCCTGACTTTC.

The CDR3 loop is CATSDRNQPQHF. The CDR3 region has the DNA TGTGCCACCAGCGACAGAAATCAGCCCCAGCATTTT. The chain links TRBV15 to TRBJ1-5; a weak D match, TRBD1 (5 bases). V was pared by 5 bases and J by 4 bases, with 6 bases between. Germline V gives CDR1 LNHNV, CDR2 YYDKDF (reference sequence). The CDR3 is 12 amino acids.

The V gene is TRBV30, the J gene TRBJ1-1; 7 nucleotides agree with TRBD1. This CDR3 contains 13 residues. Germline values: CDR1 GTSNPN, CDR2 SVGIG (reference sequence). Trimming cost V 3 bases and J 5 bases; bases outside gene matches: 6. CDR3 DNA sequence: TGTGCCTGGAGCCCGGGACAGTTAACTGAAGCTTTCTTT. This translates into CAWSPGQLTEAFF.

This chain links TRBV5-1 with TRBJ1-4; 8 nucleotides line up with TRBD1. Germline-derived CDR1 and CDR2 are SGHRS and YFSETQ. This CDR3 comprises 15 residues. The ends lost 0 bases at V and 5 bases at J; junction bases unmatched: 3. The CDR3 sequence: CASSLGQGMNEKLFF. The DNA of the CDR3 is TGCGCCAGCAGCTTGGGACAGGGGATGAATGAAAAACTGTTTTTT.

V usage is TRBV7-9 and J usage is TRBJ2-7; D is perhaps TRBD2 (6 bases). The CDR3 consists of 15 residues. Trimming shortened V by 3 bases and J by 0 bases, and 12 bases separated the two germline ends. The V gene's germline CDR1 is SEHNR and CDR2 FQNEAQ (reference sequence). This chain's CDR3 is CASSFQTAGSYEQYF. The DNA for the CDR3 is TGTGCCAGCAGCTTCCAGACAGCGGGCTCCTACGAGCAGTACTTC.

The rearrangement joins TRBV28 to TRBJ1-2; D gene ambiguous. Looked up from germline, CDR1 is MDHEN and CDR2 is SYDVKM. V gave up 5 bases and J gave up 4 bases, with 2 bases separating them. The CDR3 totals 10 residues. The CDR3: CASSRYGYTF. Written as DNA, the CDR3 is TGTGCCAGCAGTCGCTATGGCTACACCTTC.

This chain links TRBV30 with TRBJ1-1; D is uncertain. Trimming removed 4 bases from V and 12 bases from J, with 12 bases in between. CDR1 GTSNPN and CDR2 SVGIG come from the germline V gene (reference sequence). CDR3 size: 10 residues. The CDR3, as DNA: TGTGCCTGGAAGCCCGCGGGAACTTTCTTT. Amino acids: CAWKPAGTFF. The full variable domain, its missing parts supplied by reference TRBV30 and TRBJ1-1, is SQTIHQWPATLVQPVGSPLSLECTVEGTSNPNLYWYRQAAGRGLQLLFYSVGIGQISSEVPQNLSASRPQDRQFILSSKKLLLSDSGFYLCAWKPAGTFFGQGTRLTVV.

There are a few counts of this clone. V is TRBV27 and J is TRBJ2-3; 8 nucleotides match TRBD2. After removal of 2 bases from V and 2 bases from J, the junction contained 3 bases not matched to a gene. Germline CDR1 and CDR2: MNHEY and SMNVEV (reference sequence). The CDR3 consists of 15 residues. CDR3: CASSLAGGITDTQYF. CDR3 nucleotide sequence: TGTGCCAGCAGTTTAGCGGGAGGCATCACAGATACGCAGTATTTT.

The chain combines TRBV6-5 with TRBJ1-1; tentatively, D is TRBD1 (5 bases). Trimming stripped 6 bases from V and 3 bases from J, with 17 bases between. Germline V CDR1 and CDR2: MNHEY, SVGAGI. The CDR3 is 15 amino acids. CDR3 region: CASRPAGTVYTEAFF. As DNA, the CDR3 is TGTGCCAGCAGGCCCGCCGGGACTGTATACACTGAAGCTTTCTTT.

In DNA form, the CDR3 reads TGTGCCAGTAGTATAGCTAATGCGGACAATGAGCAGTTCTTC. It is translated as CASSIANADNEQFF. This chain connects TRBV19 to TRBJ2-1; D is unresolved. Germline values: CDR1 LNHDA, CDR2 SQIVND (reference sequence). V was clipped by 1 base and J by 5 bases, with 9 bases between them. The CDR3 extends over 14 amino acids.

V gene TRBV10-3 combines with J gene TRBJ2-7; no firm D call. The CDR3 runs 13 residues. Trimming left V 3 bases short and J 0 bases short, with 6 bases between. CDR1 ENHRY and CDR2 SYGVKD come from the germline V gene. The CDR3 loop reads CAISDATSYEQYF. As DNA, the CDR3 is TGTGCCATCAGTGATGCTACCTCCTACGAGCAGTACTTC.

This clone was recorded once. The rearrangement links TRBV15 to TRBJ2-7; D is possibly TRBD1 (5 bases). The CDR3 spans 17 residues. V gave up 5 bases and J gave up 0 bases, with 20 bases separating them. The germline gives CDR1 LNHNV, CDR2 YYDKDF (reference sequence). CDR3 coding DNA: TGTGCCACCAGCCCAGGGAAGGGCAGGGTCGCCTCCTACGAGCAGTACTTC. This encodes CATSPGKGRVASYEQYF. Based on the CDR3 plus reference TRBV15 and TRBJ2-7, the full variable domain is DAMVIQNPRYQVTQFGKPVTLSCSQTLNHNVMYWYQQKSSQAPKLLFHYYDKDFNNEADTPDNFQSRRPNTSFCFLDIRSPGLGDTAMYLCATSPGKGRVASYEQYFGPGTRLTVT.

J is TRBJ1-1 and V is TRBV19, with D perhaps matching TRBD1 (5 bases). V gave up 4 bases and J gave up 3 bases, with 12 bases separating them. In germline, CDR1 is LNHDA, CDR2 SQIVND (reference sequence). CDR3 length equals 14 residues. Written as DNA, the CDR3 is TGTGCCAGTAGTACCTTACAGGCTTACACTGAAGCTTTCTTT. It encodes CASSTLQAYTEAFF.

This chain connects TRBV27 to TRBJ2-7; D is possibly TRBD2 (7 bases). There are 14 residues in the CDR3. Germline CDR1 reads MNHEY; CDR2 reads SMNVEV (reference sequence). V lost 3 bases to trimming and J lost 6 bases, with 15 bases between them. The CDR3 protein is CASSLGGGPSEQYF. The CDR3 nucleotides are TGTGCCAGCAGTTTGGGCGGGGGCCCCTCCGAGCAGTACTTC.

CDR3 residues: CASSRTGVGEAFF. The CDR3 DNA reads as TGTGCCAGCAGTCGTACAGGGGTGGGGGAAGCTTTCTTT. The gene calls are TRBV12-3 or TRBV12-4 and TRBJ1-1; TRBD1 agrees at 7 bases. Trimming cost V 5 bases and J 8 bases; bases outside gene matches: 8. The CDR3 consists of 13 residues.

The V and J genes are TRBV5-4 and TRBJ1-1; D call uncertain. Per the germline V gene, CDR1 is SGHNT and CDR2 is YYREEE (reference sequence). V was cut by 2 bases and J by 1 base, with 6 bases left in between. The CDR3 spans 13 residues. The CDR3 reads CASSFDSNTEAFF. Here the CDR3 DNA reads TGTGCCAGCAGCTTCGACTCGAACACTGAAGCTTTCTTT. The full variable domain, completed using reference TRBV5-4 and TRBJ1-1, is ETGVTQSPTHLIKTRGQQVTLRCSSQSGHNTVSWYQQALGQGPQFIFQYYREEENGRGNFPPRFSGLQFPNYSSELNVNALELDDSALYLCASSFDSNTEAFFGQGTRLTVV.

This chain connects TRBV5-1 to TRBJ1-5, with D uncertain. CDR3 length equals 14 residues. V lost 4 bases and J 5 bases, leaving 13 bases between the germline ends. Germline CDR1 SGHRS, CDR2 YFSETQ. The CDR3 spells CASSDGSRDQPQHF. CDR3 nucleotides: TGCGCCAGCAGCGACGGATCGCGGGATCAGCCCCAGCATTTT.

The CDR3 sequence is CASKTRGAYEQYF. CDR3 DNA: TGTGCCAGCAAAACGCGGGGCGCCTACGAGCAGTACTTC. The genes are TRBV28 and TRBJ2-7, with D tentatively TRBD2 (6 bases). CDR3 length: 13 residues. V was pared by 7 bases and J by 2 bases, with 12 bases between. CDR1 and CDR2 (germline): MDHEN, SYDVKM.

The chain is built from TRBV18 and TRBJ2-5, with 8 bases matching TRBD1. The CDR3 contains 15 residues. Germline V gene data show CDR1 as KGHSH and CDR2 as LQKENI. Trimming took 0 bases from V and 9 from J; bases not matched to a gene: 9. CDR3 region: CASSPPGQGQGAQYF. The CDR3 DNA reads TGTGCCAGCTCACCACCAGGACAGGGTCAAGGGGCCCAGTACTTC.

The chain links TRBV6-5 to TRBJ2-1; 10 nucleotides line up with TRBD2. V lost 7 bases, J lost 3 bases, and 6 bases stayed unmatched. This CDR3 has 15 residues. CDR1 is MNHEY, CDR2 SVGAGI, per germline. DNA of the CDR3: TGTGCCAGCACCCGCCTAGCGGGAGACTACAATGAGCAGTTCTTC. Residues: CASTRLAGDYNEQFF.

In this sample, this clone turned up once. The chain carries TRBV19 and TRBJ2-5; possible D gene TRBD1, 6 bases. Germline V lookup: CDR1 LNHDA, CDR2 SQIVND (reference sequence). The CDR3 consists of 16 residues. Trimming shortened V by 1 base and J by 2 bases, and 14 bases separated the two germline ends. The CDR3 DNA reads TGTGCCAGTAGTATAGTTTACAGGGTCCCGCAAGAGACCCAGTACTTC. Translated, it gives CASSIVYRVPQETQYF.

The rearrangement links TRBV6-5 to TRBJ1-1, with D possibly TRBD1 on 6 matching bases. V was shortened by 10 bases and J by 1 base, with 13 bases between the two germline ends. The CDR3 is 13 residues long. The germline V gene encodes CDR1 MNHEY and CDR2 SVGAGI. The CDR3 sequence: CAIRQAPNTEAFF. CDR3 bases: TGTGCCATCCGACAGGCACCGAACACTGAAGCTTTCTTT.

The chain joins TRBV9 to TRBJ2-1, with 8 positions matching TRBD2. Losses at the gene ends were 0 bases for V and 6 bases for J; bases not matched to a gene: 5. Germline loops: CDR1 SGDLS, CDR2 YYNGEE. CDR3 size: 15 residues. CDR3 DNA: TGTGCCAGCAGCGTAGCGGGGGGGGTAGGCAATGAGCAGTTCTTC. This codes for CASSVAGGVGNEQFF.

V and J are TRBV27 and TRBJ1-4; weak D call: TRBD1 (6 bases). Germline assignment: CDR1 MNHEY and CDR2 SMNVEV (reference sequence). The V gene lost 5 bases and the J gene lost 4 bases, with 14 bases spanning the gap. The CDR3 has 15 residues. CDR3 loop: CASSPTTGNNEKLFF. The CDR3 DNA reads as TGTGCCAGCAGTCCGACGACAGGAAATAATGAAAAACTGTTTTTT.

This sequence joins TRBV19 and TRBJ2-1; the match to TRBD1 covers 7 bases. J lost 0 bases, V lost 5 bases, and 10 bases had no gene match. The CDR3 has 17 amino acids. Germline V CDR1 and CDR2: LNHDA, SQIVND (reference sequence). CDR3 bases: TGTGCCAGTAGTCCCCGAGGGGGCTCCGTCTCCTACAATGAGCAGTTCTTC. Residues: CASSPRGGSVSYNEQFF.

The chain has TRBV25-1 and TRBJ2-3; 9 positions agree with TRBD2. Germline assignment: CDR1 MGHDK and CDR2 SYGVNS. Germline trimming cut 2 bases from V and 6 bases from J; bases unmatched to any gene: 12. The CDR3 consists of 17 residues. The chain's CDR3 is CASSEGYAGGLEDTQYF. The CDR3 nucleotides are TGTGCCAGCAGTGAAGGATACGCGGGGGGGCTTGAGGATACGCAGTATTTT.

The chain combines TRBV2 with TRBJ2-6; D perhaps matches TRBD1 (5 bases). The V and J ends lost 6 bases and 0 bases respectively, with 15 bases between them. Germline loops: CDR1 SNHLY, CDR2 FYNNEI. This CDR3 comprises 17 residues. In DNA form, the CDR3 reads TGTGCCAGCAGCCCGGAGTTTGGGGCCTCTGGGGCCAACGTCCTGACTTTC. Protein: CASSPEFGASGANVLTF.

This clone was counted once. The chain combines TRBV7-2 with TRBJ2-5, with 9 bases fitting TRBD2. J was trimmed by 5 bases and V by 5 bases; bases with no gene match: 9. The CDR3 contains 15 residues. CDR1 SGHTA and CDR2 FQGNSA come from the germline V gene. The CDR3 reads CASSGFRSGGETQYF. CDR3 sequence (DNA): TGTGCCAGCAGCGGATTTCGTAGCGGGGGTGAGACCCAGTACTTC.

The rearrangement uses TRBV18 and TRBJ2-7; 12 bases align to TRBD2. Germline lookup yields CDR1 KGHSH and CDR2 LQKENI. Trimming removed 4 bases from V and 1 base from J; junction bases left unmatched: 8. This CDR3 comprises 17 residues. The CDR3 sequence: CASSLWVTSGRSYEQYF. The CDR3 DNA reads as TGTGCCAGCTCACTCTGGGTGACTAGCGGGAGATCCTACGAGCAGTACTTC.